These T cell receptor beta chains were read from a single sample in a study of T-cell memory formation after mild COVID-19. Using its own MiXCR run on the 5' RACE reads, TCRdb lists one record per CDR3 protein. Among around 200,000 distinct CDR3 sequences listed, about 18% were seen once. Sequencing used PBMCs or a T cell subset sorted from them (not recorded which). The receptor set was obtained from a man aged 18 to 30 who had mild COVID-19 (a few samples of this study predate the infection). Cell type and time point are not known. The CDR3 runs from the conserved cysteine through the conserved F or W. A D gene is named only where the DNA matches it firmly. The listing skips clone size in some rows; elsewhere it reads once, few, many or a size class.

abundance: .; v_gene: TRBV4-3; d_gene: TRBD1; j_gene: TRBJ2-7; CDR3aa: CASSQDSGQPYEQYF; CDR3nt: TGCGCCAGCAGCCAAGATTCGGGACAGCCCTACGAGCAGTACTTC
abundance: few; v_gene: TRBV5-1; d_gene: .; j_gene: TRBJ2-3; CDR3aa: CASSWRGDSTDTQYF; CDR3nt: TGCGCCAGCAGCTGGCGAGGCGATTCCACAGATACGCAGTATTTT
abundance: .; v_gene: TRBV10-3; d_gene: .; j_gene: TRBJ1-6; CDR3aa: CAITSEPRGNSPLHF; CDR3nt: TGTGCCATCACCTCCGAGCCGCGGGGAAATTCACCCCTCCACTTT
abundance: few; v_gene: TRBV7-9; d_gene: TRBD1; j_gene: TRBJ1-1; CDR3aa: CASSLLSGGNTEAFF; CDR3nt: TGTGCCAGCAGCTTACTCTCAGGGGGGAACACTGAAGCTTTCTTT
abundance: .; v_gene: TRBV3-1; d_gene: .; j_gene: TRBJ2-1; CDR3aa: CASSQDLPVDEQFF; CDR3nt: TGTGCCAGCAGCCAAGATCTCCCAGTCGATGAGCAGTTCTTC
abundance: .; v_gene: TRBV5-1; d_gene: .; j_gene: TRBJ1-1; CDR3aa: CASILGSRVFGTEAFF; CDR3nt: TGCGCCAGCATCTTGGGGAGCAGGGTGTTCGGCACTGAAGCTTTCTTT
abundance: few; v_gene: TRBV18; d_gene: TRBD2; j_gene: TRBJ2-1; CDR3aa: CASSPPDGGATNEQFF; CDR3nt: TGTGCCAGCTCACCACCGGACGGGGGGGCCACCAATGAGCAGTTCTTC
abundance: .; v_gene: TRBV6-2/TRBV6-3; d_gene: .; j_gene: TRBJ2-7; CDR3aa: CASQGGLLSYEQYF; CDR3nt: TGTGCCAGCCAGGGCGGGCTCCTCTCCTACGAGCAGTACTTC
abundance: .; v_gene: TRBV2; d_gene: .; j_gene: TRBJ2-3; CDR3aa: CASSDDWGTQYF; CDR3nt: TGTGCCAGCAGCGACGACTGGGGGACGCAGTATTTT
abundance: .; v_gene: TRBV9; d_gene: .; j_gene: TRBJ2-5; CDR3aa: CASSASGARETQYF; CDR3nt: TGTGCCAGCAGCGCGTCCGGGGCCAGAGAGACCCAGTACTTC
abundance: .; v_gene: TRBV7-3; d_gene: .; j_gene: TRBJ1-6; CDR3aa: CASSLLGQKNSPLHF; CDR3nt: TGTGCCAGCAGCTTACTAGGTCAGAAGAATTCACCCCTCCACTTT
abundance: few; v_gene: TRBV7-3; d_gene: TRBD1; j_gene: TRBJ2-1; CDR3aa: CASSRTGNVYEQFF; CDR3nt: TGTGCCAGCAGTCGGACAGGGAATGTCTATGAGCAGTTCTTC
abundance: few; v_gene: TRBV7-2; d_gene: .; j_gene: TRBJ1-1; CDR3aa: CASSLGRFNTEAFF; CDR3nt: TGTGCCAGCAGCTTAGGTCGATTTAACACTGAAGCTTTCTTT
abundance: .; v_gene: TRBV6-6; d_gene: .; j_gene: TRBJ1-2; CDR3aa: CASSPDPNSWLAF; CDR3nt: TGTGCCAGCAGTCCCGACCCAAACAGCTGGCTCGCCTTC
abundance: .; v_gene: TRBV20-1; d_gene: TRBD2; j_gene: TRBJ2-3; CDR3aa: CSARTTSLGTDTQYF; CDR3nt: TGCAGTGCTAGGACGACTAGCCTGGGCACAGATACGCAGTATTTT
abundance: .; v_gene: TRBV20-1; d_gene: .; j_gene: TRBJ1-1; CDR3aa: CSARESAMNTEAFF; CDR3nt: TGCAGTGCTAGAGAGTCAGCTATGAACACTGAAGCTTTCTTT
abundance: .; v_gene: TRBV5-6; d_gene: .; j_gene: TRBJ1-1; CDR3aa: CASSFLGGTHTEAFF; CDR3nt: TGTGCCAGCAGCTTTCTAGGAGGGACTCACACTGAAGCTTTCTTT
abundance: .; v_gene: TRBV5-1; d_gene: .; j_gene: TRBJ2-3; CDR3aa: CASCRDLGGTDTQYF; CDR3nt: TGCGCCAGCTGCCGGGACTTGGGTGGCACAGATACGCAGTATTTT
abundance: .; v_gene: TRBV5-1; d_gene: .; j_gene: TRBJ2-4; CDR3aa: CASSPAPERQIQYF; CDR3nt: TGCGCCAGCAGCCCCGCCCCCGAACGACAGATTCAGTACTTC
abundance: .; v_gene: TRBV9; d_gene: .; j_gene: TRBJ2-5; CDR3aa: CASSLQGFRGETQYF; CDR3nt: TGTGCCAGCAGCTTACAAGGGTTCCGGGGAGAGACCCAGTACTTC
abundance: few; v_gene: TRBV7-8; d_gene: TRBD1; j_gene: TRBJ2-5; CDR3aa: CASKTGGKTQYF; CDR3nt: TGTGCCAGCAAGACAGGGGGAAAGACCCAGTACTTC
abundance: few; v_gene: TRBV6-6; d_gene: TRBD1; j_gene: TRBJ2-6; CDR3aa: CASSGTGLSGANVLTF; CDR3nt: TGTGCCAGCAGTGGGACAGGGCTGTCTGGGGCCAACGTCCTGACTTTC
abundance: few; v_gene: TRBV12-3/TRBV12-4; d_gene: TRBD2; j_gene: TRBJ2-1; CDR3aa: CASSLVAGQPNEQFF; CDR3nt: TGTGCCAGCAGTTTAGTAGCGGGGCAACCCAATGAGCAGTTCTTC
abundance: few; v_gene: TRBV7-7; d_gene: .; j_gene: TRBJ2-1; CDR3aa: CASSSGIYNEQFF; CDR3nt: TGTGCTAGCAGCTCCGGAATCTACAATGAGCAGTTCTTC
abundance: many; v_gene: TRBV20-1; d_gene: TRBD1; j_gene: TRBJ2-1; CDR3aa: CSARSTGGDEQFF; CDR3nt: TGCAGTGCTAGATCGACAGGGGGGGATGAGCAGTTCTTC
abundance: .; v_gene: TRBV6-5; d_gene: .; j_gene: TRBJ2-6; CDR3aa: CASRLGRANVLTF; CDR3nt: TGTGCCAGCAGACTGGGACGGGCCAACGTCCTGACTTTC
abundance: few; v_gene: TRBV12-3/TRBV12-4; d_gene: .; j_gene: TRBJ2-1; CDR3aa: CASSLAKNEQFF; CDR3nt: TGTGCCAGCAGTTTGGCGAAGAATGAGCAGTTCTTC
abundance: many; v_gene: TRBV4-3; d_gene: .; j_gene: TRBJ1-5; CDR3aa: CASSQDSQGNQPQHF; CDR3nt: TGCGCCAGCAGCCAAGATAGTCAGGGGAACCAGCCCCAGCATTTT
abundance: .; v_gene: TRBV15; d_gene: .; j_gene: TRBJ1-5; CDR3aa: CATSRGNRAQHF; CDR3nt: TGTGCCACCAGCAGAGGAAACCGGGCCCAGCATTTT
abundance: .; v_gene: TRBV12-3/TRBV12-4; d_gene: TRBD1; j_gene: TRBJ1-2; CDR3aa: CASSSPDRANYGYTF; CDR3nt: TGTGCCAGCAGTTCACCGGACAGGGCTAACTATGGCTACACCTTC
abundance: few; v_gene: TRBV20-1; d_gene: .; j_gene: TRBJ1-5; CDR3aa: CSARPAGLSNQPQHF; CDR3nt: TGCAGTGCTAGGCCCGCGGGTCTAAGCAATCAGCCCCAGCATTTT
abundance: few; v_gene: TRBV6-2/TRBV6-3; d_gene: .; j_gene: TRBJ1-1; CDR3aa: CASSYNAGRGYTEAFF; CDR3nt: TGTGCCAGCAGTTACAATGCAGGGAGAGGGTACACTGAAGCTTTCTTT
abundance: .; v_gene: TRBV28; d_gene: .; j_gene: TRBJ1-2; CDR3aa: CASSSSIYGYTF; CDR3nt: TGTGCCAGCAGTTCCTCGATCTATGGCTACACCTTC
abundance: many; v_gene: TRBV12-3/TRBV12-4; d_gene: .; j_gene: TRBJ2-5; CDR3aa: CATAGLLETQYF; CDR3nt: TGTGCCACCGCGGGGCTCCTAGAGACCCAGTACTTC
abundance: .; v_gene: TRBV5-1; d_gene: .; j_gene: TRBJ2-3; CDR3aa: CASSLMRGDTQYF; CDR3nt: TGCGCCAGCAGCTTGATGAGGGGAGATACGCAGTATTTT
abundance: few; v_gene: TRBV4-1; d_gene: .; j_gene: TRBJ2-7; CDR3aa: CASSPGTTSYEQYF; CDR3nt: TGCGCCAGCAGCCCCGGGACAACTTCCTACGAGCAGTACTTC
abundance: .; v_gene: TRBV20-1; d_gene: TRBD1; j_gene: TRBJ1-5; CDR3aa: CSARDRENQPQHF; CDR3nt: TGCAGTGCTAGGGACAGGGAAAATCAGCCCCAGCATTTT
abundance: many; v_gene: TRBV5-1; d_gene: .; j_gene: TRBJ2-1; CDR3aa: CASSLDGSSYNEQFF; CDR3nt: TGCGCCAGCAGCTTGGACGGTTCGTCCTACAATGAGCAGTTCTTC
abundance: few; v_gene: TRBV7-2; d_gene: .; j_gene: TRBJ1-5; CDR3aa: CASSFSTQPQHF; CDR3nt: TGTGCCAGCAGCTTTTCGACCCAGCCCCAGCATTTT
abundance: few; v_gene: TRBV7-3; d_gene: .; j_gene: TRBJ1-5; CDR3aa: CASSSGDQPQHF; CDR3nt: TGTGCCAGCAGTAGCGGAGATCAGCCCCAGCATTTT
abundance: few; v_gene: TRBV9; d_gene: .; j_gene: TRBJ2-1; CDR3aa: CASSVGGTGNEQFF; CDR3nt: TGTGCCAGCAGCGTGGGGGGGACAGGCAATGAGCAGTTCTTC
abundance: few; v_gene: TRBV12-3/TRBV12-4; d_gene: TRBD2; j_gene: TRBJ2-3; CDR3aa: CASRARGADTQYF; CDR3nt: TGTGCCAGCAGAGCCCGGGGGGCAGATACGCAGTATTTT
abundance: few; v_gene: TRBV5-5; d_gene: .; j_gene: TRBJ1-3; CDR3aa: CASSFYSGNTIYF; CDR3nt: TGTGCCAGCAGCTTCTACTCTGGAAACACCATATATTTT
abundance: few; v_gene: TRBV7-8; d_gene: TRBD1; j_gene: TRBJ1-1; CDR3aa: CASSLAVGDRAFF; CDR3nt: TGTGCCAGCAGCTTGGCCGTAGGGGACAGAGCTTTCTTT
abundance: few; v_gene: TRBV29-1; d_gene: .; j_gene: TRBJ1-5; CDR3aa: CSVEGEGEQPQHF; CDR3nt: TGCAGCGTTGAAGGTGAAGGGGAACAGCCCCAGCATTTT
abundance: .; v_gene: TRBV19; d_gene: TRBD2; j_gene: TRBJ2-3; CDR3aa: CASSMGLAVLSTDTQYF; CDR3nt: TGTGCCAGTAGTATGGGACTAGCGGTACTTAGCACAGATACGCAGTATTTT
abundance: few; v_gene: TRBV4-2; d_gene: .; j_gene: TRBJ2-3; CDR3aa: CASSQDGAEAVSTDTQYF; CDR3nt: TGTGCCAGCAGCCAAGACGGGGCCGAGGCGGTTAGCACAGATACGCAGTATTTT